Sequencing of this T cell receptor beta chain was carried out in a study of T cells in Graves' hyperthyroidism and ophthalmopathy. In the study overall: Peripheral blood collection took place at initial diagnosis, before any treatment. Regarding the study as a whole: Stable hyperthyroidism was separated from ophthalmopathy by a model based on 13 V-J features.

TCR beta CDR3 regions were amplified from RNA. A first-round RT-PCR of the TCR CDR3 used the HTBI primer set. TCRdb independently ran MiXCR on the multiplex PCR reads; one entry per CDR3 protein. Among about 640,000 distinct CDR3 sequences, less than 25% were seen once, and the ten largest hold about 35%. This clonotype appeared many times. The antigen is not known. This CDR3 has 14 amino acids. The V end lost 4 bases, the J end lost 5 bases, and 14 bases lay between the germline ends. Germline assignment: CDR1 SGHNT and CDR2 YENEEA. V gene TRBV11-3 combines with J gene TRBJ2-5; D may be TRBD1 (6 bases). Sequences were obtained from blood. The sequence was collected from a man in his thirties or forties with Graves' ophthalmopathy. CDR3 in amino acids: CASSSGQPRETQYF. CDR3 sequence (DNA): TGTGCCAGCAGCTCCGGACAGCCTAGGGAGACCCAGTACTTC.